This T cell receptor (beta chain) was sequenced during a study of cytomegalovirus exposure and HLA in healthy donors. General study findings and limits: In a later analysis, DRB1 alleles had the most associated TCRs; HLA-C alleles the fewest. Investigators reported 150 to 200 TCR beta chains as tied to cytomegalovirus. In a later analysis, TCR beta V- and J-gene trimming showed a link to a missense DCLRE1C variant. The likely origin of a cluster of highly shared sequence variants was a sequencing artifact.

A multiplex PCR was run with 60 Vbeta primers and 13 Jbeta primers. Clones were sequenced by immunoSEQ multiplex PCR, and TCRdb holds only the in-frame ones, with some missing. Found here are 150,000 to 180,000 clones, about 83% of them singletons; the top ten hold 4% to 4.5%. In the case of this clone: Its antigen is still unknown.

CDR3 length: 15 residues. J gave up 8 bases and V 4 bases, and 11 bases lay outside the gene matches. Germline loops: CDR1 MDHEN, CDR2 SYDVKM. The chain joins TRBV28 to TRBJ1-2, with 9 nucleotides matching TRBD1. The sequence was obtained from a woman aged 35 to 49 in good health and CMV-seronegative. The sequenced sample was PBMCs. The CDR3 here is CASSSQQGAIGGYTF. In nucleotides, the CDR3 is TGTGCCAGCAGTTCCCAACAGGGGGCAATAGGGGGCTACACCTTC.